Listed below are T cell receptor beta chains from one sample, sequenced in a study of cytomegalovirus exposure and HLA in healthy donors. Sequencing used immunoSEQ multiplex PCR; TCRdb keeps in-frame clones, though not all of them. In total, the table holds just over 150,000 clones. The sample was PBMCs. The receptors derive from a woman aged 60 to 75 in good health and CMV-seronegative. Each CDR3 is given with its conserved first and last residue. D genes are given only for firm matches.

TRBJ2-7,TRBD2,TRBV18,16,TGTGCCAGCTCACCATTAGCGGGAACCACCTCCTACGAGCAGTACTTC,CASSPLAGTTSYEQYF
TRBJ1-3,NA,TRBV5-4,15,TGTGCCAGTGGGCTCAGCGGACAGCTTGGTGAAGACATATATTTT,CASGLSGQLGEDIYF
TRBJ2-7,NA,TRBV10-1,16,TGCGCCAGCAGTGAGGAACCATCAGGGGTGTTGCACGAGCAGTACTTC,CASSEEPSGVLHEQYF
TRBJ1-2,NA,TRBV7-9,12,TGTGCCAGCAGCCCTGCGGGGGGCGGCTACACCTTC,CASSPAGGGYTF
TRBJ1-6,TRBD1,TRBV10-3,14,TGTGCCATCAGTGAGGGGGACAGTAATTCACCCCTCCACTTT,CAISEGDSNSPLHF
TRBJ2-2,NA,TRBV6-5,14,TGCGGGACCCAGCGGGCGAGTTGGACCGGGGAGCTGTTTTTT,CGTQRASWTGELFF
TRBJ1-2,NA,TRBV7-9,13,TGTGCCAGCAGCTTAACATTGGACTATGGCTACACCTTC,CASSLTLDYGYTF
TRBJ1-2,TRBD1,TRBV5-1,17,TGCGCCAGCAGCTGGATTCTATTACAGGGGAGGTTCTATGGCTACACCTTC,CASSWILLQGRFYGYTF
TRBJ2-2,TRBD2,TRBV5-1,16,TGCGCCAGCAGCCCGGGTAGCGGGACGAACACCGGGGAGCTGTTTTTT,CASSPGSGTNTGELFF
TRBJ1-1,NA,TRBV5-6,13,TGTGCCAGCAGCCCTCCTGGAGGCGCTGAAGCTTTCTTT,CASSPPGGAEAFF